The 27 T cell receptor beta chains below were found in one sample sequenced in a study of beta chain features in type 1 diabetes. Study conclusions and caveats: Within each of all four CD4+ subsets, Type 1 diabetes patients had TCRB CDR3s that were moderately but significantly shorter.

Their antigen targets remain unknown. Expressed TCRB transcripts were sequenced because the isolated RNA had all been reverse transcribed beforehand. Assay used: immunoSEQ multiplex PCR; TCRdb lists only in-frame clones, some missing. The sample gives 550,000 to 850,000 clones, 10% to 15% of which show up once; less than 0.025% is in the top ten. Sequenced input: naive CD4+ T cells from blood. The receptors here all came from a man between 18 and 35 years old with type 1 diabetes.

This chain uses TRBV13 with TRBJ2-7, with 10 bases matching TRBD1. CDR3 length: 16 residues. Germline V gives CDR1 PRHDT, CDR2 FYEKMQ (reference sequence). With 3 bases clipped from V and 2 bases from J, the junction kept 7 bases outside the gene matches. CDR3: CASSFRQGAKPYEQYF. CDR3 nucleotides: TGTGCCAGCAGCTTTCGACAGGGGGCCAAACCCTACGAGCAGTACTTC.

The CDR3 coding sequence is TGTGCCAGCAGCCCGGGACGGAATAATTCACCCCTCCACTTT. This codes for CASSPGRNNSPLHF. The chain uses TRBV7-9 and TRBJ1-6; the D gene is possibly TRBD1 (5 bases). Trimming removed 5 bases from V and 5 bases from J, with 10 bases in between. This CDR3 is built from 14 residues. Germline V gene data show CDR1 as SEHNR and CDR2 as FQNEAQ (reference sequence).

The chain uses TRBV13 and TRBJ1-6; 10 nucleotides agree with TRBD1. The CDR3 spans 18 residues. With V trimmed by 4 bases and J by 1 base, 7 bases remained unmatched. Germline loops: CDR1 PRHDT, CDR2 FYEKMQ (reference sequence). The CDR3 DNA is TGTGCCAGCAGCTCCCCCGGACAGGGGGTTTCCTATAATTCACCCCTCCACTTT. Protein sequence: CASSSPGQGVSYNSPLHF.

This clone was detected a few times. V and J are TRBV6-5 and TRBJ2-5; TRBD2 agrees at 7 bases. The CDR3 extends over 14 amino acids. Germline lookup yields CDR1 MNHEY and CDR2 SVGAGI. The junction had 8 bases not matched to a gene; V was cut back by 5 bases and J by 5 bases. CDR3 DNA sequence: TGTGCCAGCAGTAAACAGGAGGGAGGGGAGACCCAGTACTTC. The encoded protein is CASSKQEGGETQYF.

This clone was seen more than once but under ten times. The genes are TRBV5-6 and TRBJ1-5; no clear D gene. V was shortened by 5 bases and J by 2 bases, with 14 bases between the two germline ends. The V gene's germline CDR1 is SGHDT and CDR2 YYEEEE. The CDR3 has 15 residues. This CDR3 is CASSSVQGGNQPQHF. CDR3 coding DNA: TGTGCCAGCAGTTCCGTCCAAGGCGGCAATCAGCCCCAGCATTTT.

V and J are TRBV6-5 and TRBJ1-2; possible D gene TRBD1, 5 bases. CDR1 MNHEY and CDR2 SVGAGI come from the germline V gene. CDR3 size: 13 residues. V gave up 7 bases and J gave up 5 bases, with 14 bases separating them. CDR3 nucleotides: TGTGCCAGCAATGGGGCAGGGAGGTATGGCTACACCTTC. As protein: CASNGAGRYGYTF.

This clone has more than one count but fewer than ten. The chain uses TRBV7-2 and TRBJ2-1, with 11 positions matching TRBD1. CDR1 and CDR2 from the germline V gene are SGHTA and FQGNSA. V was clipped by 2 bases and J by 10 bases; unmatched bases: 7. The CDR3 loop spans 15 amino acids. The CDR3 DNA reads as TGTGCCAGCAGCTTATGGACAGGGGGCGCGAAGGAGCAGTTCTTC. It yields the protein CASSLWTGGAKEQFF.

This clone was seen a handful of times. V and J are TRBV29-1 and TRBJ2-3; D is perhaps TRBD2 (7 bases). The CDR3 loop spans 14 amino acids. Deletions cut 4 bases from V and 7 bases from J, with 18 bases between. Germline CDR1 is SQVTM and CDR2 is ANQGSEA. The CDR3 nucleotides read TGCAGCGTTGGGGGGGGCTCCGCACTGCATACGCAGTATTTT. It specifies CSVGGGSALHTQYF.

The table lists this clone with a few counts. CDR3 sequence reads: CASKGQISNYGYTF. In nucleotides, the CDR3 is TGTGCCAGCAAGGGACAGATTTCTAACTATGGCTACACCTTC. The V gene is TRBV6-1, the J gene TRBJ1-2, with 7 nucleotides matching TRBD1. J was trimmed by 0 bases and V by 7 bases; bases with no gene match: 5. This CDR3 has 14 residues. Germline CDR1 and CDR2: MNHNS and SASEGT.

This clone has only a few counts. The CDR3: CASSISDGTYEQYF. The CDR3, as DNA: TGTGCCAGCAGCATCTCCGACGGAACCTACGAGCAGTACTTC. This chain joins TRBV5-4 and TRBJ2-7, with unresolved D. The CDR3 has 14 residues. CDR1 is SGHNT, CDR2 YYREEE, per germline (reference sequence). The V end was cut by 4 bases, the J end by 2 bases, with 13 bases between.

The chain recombines TRBV28 with TRBJ1-1, with 8 bases matching TRBD1. This CDR3 has 17 residues. V gave up 1 base and J gave up 1 base; unmatched junction bases: 8. Germline V gene lookup returns CDR1 MDHEN and CDR2 SYDVKM. CDR3 DNA sequence: TGTGCCAGCAGTTTATCCGGACAGGGCAGGGAGAACACTGAAGCTTTCTTT. Protein sequence: CASSLSGQGRENTEAFF.

Comments on this clone: Other DNA sequences in the sample encode the same CDR3. The J gene is TRBJ2-7, the V gene TRBV25-1; 9 bases are shared with TRBD1. V shed 3 bases and J 3 bases; nucleotides not matched to a gene: 3. Germline V gives CDR1 MGHDK, CDR2 SYGVNS. The CDR3 is made up of 14 amino acids. CDR3 nucleotide sequence: TGTGCCAGCAGTGATTGGACAGGGGTCTACGAGCAGTACTTC. Its protein is CASSDWTGVYEQYF.

This chain connects TRBV29-1 to TRBJ2-7; possibly TRBD1 for D (5 bases). Per germline, CDR1 SQVTM and CDR2 ANQGSEA. V was cut by 3 bases and J by 0 bases, with 9 bases left in between. This CDR3 spans 13 amino acids. CDR3 sequence reads: CSVDIQGSYEQYF. The CDR3 DNA reads TGCAGCGTTGACATCCAGGGCTCCTACGAGCAGTACTTC.

This clone was seen more than once but under ten times. V is TRBV11-2 and J is TRBJ2-6; TRBD1 might be the D (5 bases). CDR3 length: 18 amino acids. Germline lookup yields CDR1 SGHAT and CDR2 FQNNGV. Trimming left V 1 base short and J 0 bases short, with 13 bases between. The CDR3, as DNA: TGTGCCAGCAGCTTAGTTTCGACAGTAGCCTCTGGGGCCAACGTCCTGACTTTC. It translates to CASSLVSTVASGANVLTF.

The V gene is TRBV4-1, the J gene TRBJ1-5, with TRBD1 as a possible D gene (5 bases). The CDR3 is 14 residues long. Trimming left V 3 bases short and J 6 bases short, with 12 bases between. CDR1 is MGHRA, CDR2 YSYEKL, per germline. The CDR3, as DNA: TGCGCCAGCAGCCAGGAACAGGACGGTCAGCCCCAGCATTTT. Translated, it gives CASSQEQDGQPQHF.

This clone was seen more than once but under ten times. V gene TRBV5-1 combines with J gene TRBJ1-6; no definite D call. CDR1 is SGHRS, CDR2 YFSETQ, per germline. The CDR3 has 14 residues. V lost 0 bases and J 7 bases, leaving 8 bases between the germline ends. CDR3 loop: CASSLEAGNSPLHF. CDR3 sequence (DNA): TGCGCCAGCAGCTTGGAGGCCGGGAATTCACCCCTCCACTTT.

The rearrangement uses TRBV10-3 and TRBJ2-7, with 8 bases identical to TRBD2. From germline, CDR1 is ENHRY and CDR2 SYGVKD. The CDR3 extends over 15 amino acids. Trimming cost V 4 bases and J 3 bases; bases outside gene matches: 8. The CDR3 here is CAISVRGGNSYEQYF. The CDR3 DNA reads TGTGCCATCAGTGTCCGCGGGGGGAATAGCTACGAGCAGTACTTC.

This clone was picked up a small number of times. The chain couples TRBV2 to TRBJ2-5, with D uncertain. The length of the CDR3 is 14 residues. Germline loops: CDR1 SNHLY, CDR2 FYNNEI. V lost 2 bases to trimming and J lost 5 bases, with 12 bases between them. The CDR3 loop reads CASSERGFGETQYF. The CDR3 nucleotides read TGTGCCAGCAGTGAACGAGGATTCGGGGAGACCCAGTACTTC.

A few counts support this clone. Other DNA sequences within the sample encode an identical CDR3. The chain combines TRBV29-1 with TRBJ1-4; 9 nucleotides align to TRBD1. Germline CDR1 is SQVTM and CDR2 is ANQGSEA. The CDR3 runs 13 residues. V shed 4 bases and J 8 bases; nucleotides not matched to a gene: 5. As DNA, the CDR3 is TGCAGCGTTGCCGGGACAGGGAACGAAAAACTGTTTTTT. Its translation: CSVAGTGNEKLFF.

This clone was seen only once. The genes are TRBV18 and TRBJ2-5; D possibly corresponds to TRBD1 (6 bases). The germline CDR1 and CDR2 sequences are KGHSH and LQKENI. The CDR3 sequence is 14 residues long. Trimming pared 3 bases from V and 5 bases from J, leaving 13 bases between. CDR3 sequence reads: CASSPGQLTETQYF. The CDR3 DNA sequence: TGTGCCAGCTCACCCGGACAGCTTACGGAGACCCAGTACTTC.

This clone came up a few times. The V gene is TRBV5-4, the J gene TRBJ1-4; no clear D. The CDR3 runs 12 residues. CDR1 SGHNT and CDR2 YYREEE come from the germline V gene (reference sequence). Trimming removed 3 bases at V and 11 bases at J, with 11 bases between. CDR3 bases: TGTGCCAGCAGCTCGGACGGTTCCAAACTGTTTTTT. Translated, it gives CASSSDGSKLFF.

The chain joins TRBV7-2 to TRBJ2-1; tentatively, D is TRBD2 (5 bases). Per germline, CDR1 SGHTA and CDR2 FQGNSA. The CDR3 loop spans 15 amino acids. Trimming took 3 bases from V and 2 from J, leaving 11 bases between them. The CDR3 DNA follows: TGTGCCAGCAGCTTTGGGAGCGTCCCCTACAATGAGCAGTTCTTC. This gives the protein CASSFGSVPYNEQFF.

This clone turned up a few times. This sequence joins TRBV6-1 and TRBJ1-2, with TRBD1 matching over 7 bases. This CDR3 region has 14 residues. Trimming at V came to 7 bases and at J to 1 base, leaving 6 bases not matched to a gene. Germline V gene lookup returns CDR1 MNHNS and CDR2 SASEGT. The CDR3 protein is CASNVRDSNYGYTF. DNA of the CDR3: TGTGCCAGCAACGTCCGGGACAGTAACTATGGCTACACCTTC.

The V and J genes are TRBV7-9 and TRBJ2-5; the D call may be TRBD1 or TRBD2 (5 bases each). The V end lost 5 bases, the J end lost 3 bases, and 16 bases lay between the germline ends. CDR1 SEHNR and CDR2 FQNEAQ come from the germline V gene (reference sequence). This CDR3 comprises 15 residues. The CDR3 DNA follows: TGTGCCAGCAGCCCCGGGACCTCCAGAGAAGAGACCCAGTACTTC. Residues: CASSPGTSREETQYF.

This clone was seen a handful of times. The chain combines TRBV10-2 with TRBJ2-1, with 7 positions matching TRBD1. This CDR3 has 15 amino acids. CDR1 and CDR2 (germline): WSHSY, SAAADI. J gave up 1 base and V 7 bases, and 7 bases lay outside the gene matches. The CDR3 loop is CASIMNRGSYNEQFF. The DNA for the CDR3 is TGCGCCAGCATAATGAACAGGGGATCCTACAATGAGCAGTTCTTC.

The chain is built from TRBV1 and TRBJ1-5; the D call TRBD1 from the table was never checked on the DNA. TRBV1 is shown as a pseudogene. The CDR3 has 14 residues. The CDR3 DNA sequence: TGCACCAGCAGCCGGGACAGGGGCAATCAGCCCCAGCATTTT. Its protein is CTSSRDRGNQPQHF.

The V and J genes are TRBV5-1 and TRBJ2-7, with TRBD1 identical over 7 bases. CDR1 and CDR2 from the germline V gene are SGHRS and YFSETQ. The CDR3 sequence is 14 residues long. V was pared by 4 bases and J by 1 base, with 5 bases of the junction left unmatched. Here the CDR3 reads CASSQGDISYEQYF. The CDR3 DNA follows: TGCGCCAGCAGCCAGGGGGACATTTCCTACGAGCAGTACTTC.